These 21 T cell receptor beta chains were all obtained from the same sample, sequenced in a study of blood T cells in healthy people across ages. A second about 6 to 12 cycle PCR used barcoded and J-beta primers. MiXCR was run by TCRdb on the 5' RACE reads, yielding one entry per CDR3 protein. This sample yields fewer than 750,000 distinct CDR3 sequences, of which around 52% are seen a single time; roughly 13% belongs to the top ten. Sequencing was performed on blood. Every receptor here comes from a woman of 80 years or more in good health.

CDR3 sequence: CSGASGGREQYF. Here the CDR3 DNA reads TGCAGCGGGGCTAGCGGAGGAAGAGAGCAGTACTTC. The gene calls are TRBV29-1 and TRBJ2-7; the match to TRBD2 covers 7 bases. The CDR3 has 12 residues. With V trimmed by 7 bases and J by 7 bases, 10 bases remained unmatched. Germline V lookup: CDR1 SQVTM, CDR2 ANQGSEA.

Details on this clonotype: It may be a read error: a sequence one base away is much more abundant. The J gene is TRBJ1-5, the V gene TRBV9; no definite D call. The CDR3 has 15 amino acids. Germline CDR1 reads SGDLS; CDR2 reads YYNGEE. The CDR3 loop is CAGSVGEGRSQPQHF. CDR3 in DNA: TGTGCCGGCAGCGTAGGTGAAGGCCGGAGTCAGCCCCAGCATTTT.

This clonotype was found many times. The chain recombines TRBV5-1 with TRBJ2-5; D assignment may be TRBD1 or TRBD2 (5 bases each). Germline CDR1 reads SGHRS; CDR2 reads YFSETQ. Trimming removed 2 bases from V and 5 bases from J, with 28 bases in between. The CDR3 is 19 residues long. CDR3 sequence reads: CASSFTPWGSISLEETQYF. The CDR3 DNA sequence: TGCGCCAGCAGCTTTACCCCGTGGGGGTCTATTTCCTTAGAGGAGACCCAGTACTTC.

This clonotype came up a few times. The chain couples TRBV5-1 to TRBJ2-4; D is unclear. Judging by the DNA end, TRBJ2-7 fits better; the J call may be wrong. The CDR3 runs to 13 residues. CDR1 and CDR2 from the germline V gene are SGHRS and YFSETQ. The CDR3 here is CASSLEVLDEQYF. The DNA for the CDR3 is TGCGCCAGCAGCTTGGAAGTCCTCGACGAGCAGTACTTC.

In its sample, this clonotype was seen many times. The genes are TRBV11-1 and TRBJ2-3; D gene uncertain. This CDR3 spans 15 amino acids. Per the germline V gene, CDR1 is SGHAT and CDR2 is FQDESV (reference sequence). The ends were cut back, 0 bases at V and 6 bases at J, with 13 bases in the middle. The CDR3 reads CASSLARGPRDTQYF. The CDR3 bases are TGTGCCAGCAGCTTAGCTCGAGGTCCCAGGGATACGCAGTATTTT.

On this clonotype itself: Being one base from a much bigger clone, this may be a read error. This chain uses TRBV11-2 with TRBJ2-5, with D possibly matching TRBD2 (6 bases). The V and J ends lost 5 bases and 7 bases respectively, with 11 bases between them. Germline CDR1 and CDR2: SGHAT and FQNNGV. This CDR3 has 12 amino acids. Written as DNA, the CDR3 is TGTGCCAGCAGCCCCTCGACTAGGACCCAGTACTTC. Encoded protein: CASSPSTRTQYF.

V and J are TRBV4-2 and TRBJ2-5, with 8 bases fitting TRBD2. V trimming: 1 base; J trimming: 3 bases; junction bases outside the gene matches: 7. Germline assignment: CDR1 LGHNA and CDR2 YNFKEQ. CDR3 length: 16 residues. The CDR3 coding sequence is TGTGCCAGCAGCCAAGGGATCCCAGCGGGAGAAGAGACCCAGTACTTC. It specifies CASSQGIPAGEETQYF.

This rearrangement joins TRBV5-1 to TRBJ1-4, with D tentatively TRBD1 (6 bases). Trimming stripped 3 bases from V and 0 bases from J, with 12 bases between. CDR3 length: 16 residues. Looked up from germline, CDR1 is SGHRS and CDR2 is YFSETQ. This CDR3 reads CASSSETGATNEKLFF. CDR3 in DNA: TGCGCCAGCAGCTCGGAGACAGGCGCAACTAATGAAAAACTGTTTTTT.

The CDR3 loop reads CASQSSIANSYNEQFF. The DNA for the CDR3 is TGCGCCAGCCAATCCTCCATTGCCAACTCGTACAATGAGCAGTTCTTC. The chain carries TRBV5-1 and TRBJ2-1; D gene unclear. Between the trimmed V and J ends, which lost 7 bases and 4 bases, there was a span of 21 bases. The CDR3 spans 16 residues. Germline CDR1 is SGHRS and CDR2 is YFSETQ.

This clonotype has only a few counts. This chain connects TRBV7-2 to TRBJ2-5, with D perhaps matching TRBD1 (7 bases). Per the germline V gene, CDR1 is SGHTA and CDR2 is FQGNSA. The CDR3 runs 16 residues. V was trimmed by 1 base and J by 4 bases, leaving 16 bases between them. Here the CDR3 reads CASSLGLGQGGETQYF. CDR3 nucleotides: TGTGCCAGCAGCTTAGGTCTGGGGCAGGGGGGAGAGACCCAGTACTTC.

This clonotype was seen only once. A much larger clone lies one base from this, so it may be a read error. V gene TRBV7-8 combines with J gene TRBJ2-1; D is uncertain. Germline loops: CDR1 SGHVS, CDR2 FQNEAQ. CDR3 length: 11 amino acids. CDR3 coding DNA: TGTGCCAGCAGGAATAACAAGGAGCAGTTCTTC. This gives the protein CASRNNKEQFF.

This clonotype was picked up one time. This chain links TRBV2 with TRBJ1-1; D is unclear. The V end lost 4 bases, the J end lost 7 bases, and 13 bases lay between the germline ends. The CDR3 has 13 amino acids. Germline CDR1 and CDR2: SNHLY and FYNNEI. The CDR3, as DNA: TGTGCCAGCAGTGGGACGGAGAATGGTGAAGCTTTCTTT. Protein: CASSGTENGEAFF.

This clonotype appeared many times. The chain couples TRBV2 to TRBJ1-2, with D perhaps TRBD1 (5 bases). V lost 4 bases, J lost 4 bases, and 13 bases lay in between. Germline V gene sequence: CDR1 SNHLY, CDR2 FYNNEI. This CDR3 contains 14 residues. CDR3 coding DNA: TGTGCCAGCAGTGCGGGCCTTGGGGGCTATGGCTACACCTTC. Translation: CASSAGLGGYGYTF.

This clonotype was recorded at least ten times. V is TRBV2 and J is TRBJ2-7, with TRBD2 as a possible D gene (6 bases). Between the trimmed V and J ends, which lost 6 bases and 2 bases, there was a span of 14 bases. This CDR3 region has 14 residues. The germline CDR1 and CDR2 sequences are SNHLY and FYNNEI. Here the CDR3 reads CASSGTFPPYEQYF. The CDR3 nucleotides read TGTGCCAGCAGCGGGACTTTTCCTCCCTACGAGCAGTACTTC.

The chain recombines TRBV7-9 with TRBJ1-1; no firm D call. V lost 0 bases and J 1 base, leaving 12 bases between the germline ends. This CDR3 has 16 amino acids. Germline CDR1 reads SEHNR; CDR2 reads FQNEAQ (reference sequence). The CDR3 protein is CASSLAIPGENTEAFF. In DNA form, the CDR3 reads TGTGCCAGCAGCTTAGCCATCCCTGGGGAGAACACTGAAGCTTTCTTT.

The genes are TRBV2 and TRBJ2-3; 7 bases map to TRBD2. This CDR3 spans 17 amino acids. J lost 1 base, V lost 8 bases, and 15 bases had no gene match. Per the germline V gene, CDR1 is SNHLY and CDR2 is FYNNEI. The CDR3 is CASGVKREVTGTDTQYF. The CDR3 DNA reads TGTGCCAGCGGTGTAAAACGGGAGGTAACGGGCACAGATACGCAGTATTTT.

As for this clonotype: A much larger clone differs from this one at a single base, so this may be a read error. The chain employs TRBV20-1 and TRBJ2-1; TRBD2 matches at 10 bases. The CDR3 has 13 amino acids. V trimming: 6 bases; J trimming: 5 bases; junction bases outside the gene matches: 4. From germline, CDR1 is DFQATT and CDR2 SNEGSKA (reference sequence). CDR3 loop: CSAEGLADNEQFF. The CDR3 region has the DNA TGCAGTGCCGAAGGACTAGCGGACAATGAGCAGTTCTTC.

This clonotype was detected ten times or more. This chain links TRBV5-1 with TRBJ2-7; D unclear. The germline V gene encodes CDR1 SGHRS and CDR2 YFSETQ. The ends were cut back, 4 bases at V and 7 bases at J, with 12 bases in the middle. The CDR3 contains 12 residues. CDR3 in DNA: TGCGCCAGCAGCGTAACTTTCGCGGAGCAGTACTTC. Protein sequence: CASSVTFAEQYF.

This clonotype has more than one count but fewer than ten. One base away lies a much larger clone, so this may be a sequencing read error. This chain links TRBV12-3 or TRBV12-4 with TRBJ2-7; 9 bases agree with TRBD2. The CDR3 runs to 14 residues. With 3 bases clipped from V and 7 bases from J, the junction kept 7 bases outside the gene matches. The CDR3 DNA reads TGTGCCAGCAGTTTGGGACTAGCCCCCAATGAGCAGTACTTC. Its protein is CASSLGLAPNEQYF.

About this clonotype itself: A read error is possible here, since a much larger clone lies one base away. The J gene is TRBJ2-6, the V gene TRBV6-1; D is unresolved. Trimming pared 2 bases from V and 0 bases from J, leaving 11 bases between. CDR1 MNHNS and CDR2 SASEGT come from the germline V gene. This CDR3 is 17 amino acids long. CDR3 sequence reads: CASSESRTRSGANVLTF. The DNA for the CDR3 is TGTGCCAGCAGTGAATCTAGAACCCGCTCTGGGGCCAACGTCCTGACTTTC.

The gene calls are TRBV20-1 and TRBJ2-3; 7 bases are shared with TRBD1. Germline-derived CDR1 and CDR2 are DFQATT and SNEGSKA (reference sequence). The J segment lost 2 bases and the V segment lost 5 bases, leaving 13 bases of the junction unmatched. The length of the CDR3 is 16 residues. This CDR3 is CSAPLSSTGITDTQYF. The CDR3 nucleotides are TGCAGTGCTCCCTTATCCTCGACAGGGATCACAGATACGCAGTATTTT.